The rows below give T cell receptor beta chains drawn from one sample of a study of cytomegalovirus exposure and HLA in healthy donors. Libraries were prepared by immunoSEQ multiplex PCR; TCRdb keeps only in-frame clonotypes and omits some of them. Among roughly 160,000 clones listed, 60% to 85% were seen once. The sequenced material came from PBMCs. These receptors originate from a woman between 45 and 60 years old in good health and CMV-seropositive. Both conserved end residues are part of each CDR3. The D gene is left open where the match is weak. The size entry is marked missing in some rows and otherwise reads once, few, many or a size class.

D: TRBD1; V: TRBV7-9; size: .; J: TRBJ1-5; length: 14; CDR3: CASSGGTANQPQHF; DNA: TGTGCCAGCAGCGGTGGGACAGCAAATCAGCCCCAGCATTTT
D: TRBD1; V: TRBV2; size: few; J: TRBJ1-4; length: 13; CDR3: CASGQGANEKLFF; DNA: TGTGCCAGCGGACAGGGGGCGAATGAAAAACTGTTTTTT
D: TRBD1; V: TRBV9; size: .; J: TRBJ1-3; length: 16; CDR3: CASSAGTAPAGNTIYF; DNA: TGTGCCAGCAGCGCCGGGACAGCTCCGGCTGGAAACACCATATATTTT
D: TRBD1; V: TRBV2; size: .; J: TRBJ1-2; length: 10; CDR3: CAIYRGGYTF; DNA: TGTGCCATATACAGGGGTGGCTACACCTTC
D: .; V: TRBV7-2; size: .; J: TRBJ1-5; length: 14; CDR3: CASSPDSLNQPQHF; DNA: TGTGCCAGCAGTCCCGACAGTCTCAATCAGCCCCAGCATTTT
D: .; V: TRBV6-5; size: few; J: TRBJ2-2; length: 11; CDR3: CASSYGRELFF; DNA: TGTGCCAGCAGTTACGGCCGGGAGCTGTTTTTT
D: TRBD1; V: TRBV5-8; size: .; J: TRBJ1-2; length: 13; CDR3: CASSLQGTRGYTF; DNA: TGTGCCAGCAGCTTACAGGGGACGAGAGGCTACACCTTC
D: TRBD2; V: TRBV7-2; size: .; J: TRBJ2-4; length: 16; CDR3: CASSPAGVTAKNIQYF; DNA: TGTGCCAGCAGCCCAGCGGGGGTAACAGCCAAAAACATTCAGTACTTC
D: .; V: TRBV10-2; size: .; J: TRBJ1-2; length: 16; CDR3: CASSEPQGRGHYGYTF; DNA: TGCGCCAGCAGTGAGCCCCAGGGGAGGGGCCACTATGGCTACACCTTC
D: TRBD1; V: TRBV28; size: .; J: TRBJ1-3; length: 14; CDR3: CASRGTGAGNTIYF; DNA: TGTGCCAGCAGGGGCACAGGGGCTGGAAACACCATATATTTT
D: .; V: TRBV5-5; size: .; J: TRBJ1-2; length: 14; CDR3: CASSYRDPFYGYTF; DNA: TGTGCCAGCAGCTACAGGGATCCCTTCTATGGCTACACCTTC
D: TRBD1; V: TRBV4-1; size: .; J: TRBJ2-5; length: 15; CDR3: CASSQGRGSQETQYF; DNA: TGCGCCAGCAGCCAGGGCAGGGGGTCCCAAGAGACCCAGTACTTC
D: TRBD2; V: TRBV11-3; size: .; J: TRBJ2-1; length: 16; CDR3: CASSLTLAGGYNEQFF; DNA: TGTGCCAGCAGCTTAACACTAGCGGGGGGATACAATGAGCAGTTCTTC
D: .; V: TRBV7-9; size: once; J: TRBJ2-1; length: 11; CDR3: CASSPSNEQFF; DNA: TGTGCCAGCAGCCCCTCGAATGAGCAGTTCTTC
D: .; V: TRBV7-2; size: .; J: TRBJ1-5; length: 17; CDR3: CASSLPGDQYSNQPQHF; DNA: TGTGCCAGCAGCTTACCAGGGGACCAATATAGCAATCAGCCCCAGCATTTT
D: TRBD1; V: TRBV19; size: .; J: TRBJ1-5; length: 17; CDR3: CASSLGQGRGRNQPQHF; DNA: TGTGCCAGTAGCCTCGGACAGGGTCGGGGAAGAAATCAGCCCCAGCATTTT
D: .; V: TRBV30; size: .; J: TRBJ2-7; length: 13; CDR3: CAWSVRGANEQYF; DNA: TGTGCCTGGAGTGTCCGGGGGGCCAACGAGCAGTACTTC
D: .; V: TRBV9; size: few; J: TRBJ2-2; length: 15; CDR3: CASSVAPSGTGELFF; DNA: TGTGCCAGCAGCGTAGCTCCCTCGGGGACCGGGGAGCTGTTTTTT
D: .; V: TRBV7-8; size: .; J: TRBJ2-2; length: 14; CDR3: CASSLGGHGGELFF; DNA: TGTGCCAGCAGCTTAGGAGGGCACGGCGGGGAGCTGTTTTTT
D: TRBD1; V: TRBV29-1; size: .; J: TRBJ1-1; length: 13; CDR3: CSVGQVFNTEAFF; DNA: TGCAGCGTCGGACAGGTCTTTAACACTGAAGCTTTCTTT
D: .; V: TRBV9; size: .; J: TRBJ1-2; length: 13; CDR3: CASSVREDYGYTF; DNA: TGTGCCAGCAGCGTACGGGAGGACTATGGCTACACCTTC
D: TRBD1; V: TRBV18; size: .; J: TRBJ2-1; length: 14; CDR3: CASSPDRANNEQFF; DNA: TGTGCCAGCTCACCAGACAGGGCTAACAATGAGCAGTTCTTC
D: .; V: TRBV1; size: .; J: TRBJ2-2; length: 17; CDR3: CTSSQGTSYPNTGELFF; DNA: TGCACCAGCAGCCAGGGGACTAGCTACCCGAACACCGGGGAGCTGTTTTTT
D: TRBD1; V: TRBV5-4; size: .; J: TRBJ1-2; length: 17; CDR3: CASSSGTAVFTNYGYTF; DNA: TGTGCCAGCAGCTCCGGGACAGCCGTCTTCACTAACTATGGCTACACCTTC